Below are 14 T cell receptor beta chains sequenced from a single sample in a study of blood T cell repertoires in COVID-19. Repertoires were generated with immunoSEQ multiplex PCR, while TCRdb's copy carries only in-frame clones and drops some. The sample shows a few hundred thousand clones, 86% of them seen only once. Sequencing used PBMCs or T cells enriched from blood (not recorded which). These receptors were taken from a middle-aged man who had recovered from COVID-19.

The chain carries TRBV6-1 and TRBJ2-1; 7 bases map to TRBD2. CDR1 and CDR2 from the germline V gene are MNHNS and SASEGT. V lost 3 bases and J lost 3; bases outside the gene matches: 2. This CDR3 contains 14 residues. The CDR3 DNA is TGTGCCAGCAGTGAGCGGGAGAGCTACAATGAGCAGTTCTTC. Amino acids: CASSERESYNEQFF.

The rearrangement links TRBV7-2 to TRBJ2-7, with 10 nucleotides matching TRBD2. This CDR3 region has 15 residues. CDR1 and CDR2 from the germline V gene are SGHTA and FQGNSA. J gave up 4 bases and V 4 bases, and 7 bases lay outside the gene matches. CDR3 coding DNA: TGTGCCAGCAGCTCCAAGCGGGGGGGATATTACGAGCAGTACTTC. This encodes CASSSKRGGYYEQYF.

V is TRBV28 and J is TRBJ2-7; maybe TRBD1 (6 bases). Germline-derived CDR1 and CDR2 are MDHEN and SYDVKM. Trimming removed 6 bases at V and 3 bases at J, with 36 bases between. CDR3 size: 21 residues. CDR3 sequence: CASSPGISKRPGQGRNYEQYF. CDR3 coding DNA: TGTGCCAGCAGCCCCGGAATTTCAAAGCGACCGGGACAAGGCCGAAACTACGAGCAGTACTTC.

In this sample, this clone turned up a few times. The chain carries TRBV28 and TRBJ1-5; a weak D match, TRBD1 (6 bases). The CDR3 covers 14 residues. Trimming took off 3 bases at V and 5 bases at J, with 11 bases between the two ends. CDR1 MDHEN and CDR2 SYDVKM come from the germline V gene. The CDR3, as DNA: TGTGCCAGCAGTTTCTTTGGGGGCTATCAGCCCCAGCATTTT. It codes for CASSFFGGYQPQHF. The entire variable domain, with the rest obtained from reference TRBV28 and TRBJ1-5, is as follows: DVKVTQSSRYLVKRTGEKVFLECVQDMDHENMFWYRQDPGLGLRLIYFSYDVKMKEKGDIPEGYSVSREKKERFSLILESASTNQTSMYLCASSFFGGYQPQHFGDGTRLSIL.

J is TRBJ1-1 and V is TRBV5-1; D not resolved. This CDR3 comprises 15 residues. V was shortened by 0 bases and J by 3 bases, with 12 bases between the two germline ends. The germline CDR1 and CDR2 sequences are SGHRS and YFSETQ. The CDR3: CASSLAETYDTEAFF. The CDR3 bases are TGCGCCAGCAGCTTGGCCGAAACCTATGACACTGAAGCTTTCTTT.

V is TRBV5-8 and J is TRBJ1-3; TRBD1 might be the D (5 bases). Germline V CDR1 and CDR2: SGHTS, YDEGEE. V lost 4 bases and J 3 bases, leaving 11 bases between the germline ends. This CDR3 is 14 amino acids long. CDR3 residues: CASSPGMFGNTIYF. The DNA for the CDR3 is TGTGCCAGCAGCCCAGGGATGTTTGGAAACACCATATATTTT.

The gene calls are TRBV28 and TRBJ2-1; TRBD2 agrees at 8 bases. This CDR3 is built from 15 residues. J was trimmed by 4 bases and V by 6 bases; bases with no gene match: 8. Germline V gives CDR1 MDHEN, CDR2 SYDVKM. CDR3 amino acids: CASRSGTSGYNEQFF. DNA for the CDR3: TGTGCCAGCAGATCCGGGACTAGTGGGTACAATGAGCAGTTCTTC.

The chain employs TRBV4-2 and TRBJ1-2, with 9 positions matching TRBD1. The CDR3 has 18 amino acids. Germline CDR1 is LGHNA and CDR2 is YNFKEQ. The V and J ends lost 0 bases and 8 bases, in that order; junction bases with no gene match: 16. CDR3 sequence reads: CASSQDRRTGALHEGYTF. The CDR3 coding sequence is TGTGCCAGCAGCCAAGATCGTAGGACAGGGGCCTTACACGAGGGCTACACCTTC.

This chain connects TRBV9 to TRBJ1-2, with D perhaps TRBD1 (5 bases). CDR1 is SGDLS, CDR2 YYNGEE, per germline. This CDR3 region has 16 residues. V shed 4 bases and J shed 3 bases, with 19 bases lying between them. For the CDR3, the DNA is TGTGCCAGCAGCCCCCGAGGCGGCAGGGTCGACTATGGCTACACCTTC. Amino acids: CASSPRGGRVDYGYTF.

The V and J genes are TRBV9 and TRBJ1-1; possibly TRBD1 for D (5 bases). The CDR3 consists of 15 residues. V lost 6 bases and J lost 0, with 15 bases in between. Germline V lookup: CDR1 SGDLS, CDR2 YYNGEE. The CDR3 sequence is CASTPGGEMNTEAFF. The CDR3 region has the DNA TGTGCCAGCACCCCTGGGGGGGAAATGAACACTGAAGCTTTCTTT.

The rearrangement joins TRBV3-1 (or the pseudogene TRBV3-2) to TRBJ2-3; tentatively, D is TRBD1 (6 bases). CDR1 is LGHDT and CDR2 is YNNKEL in the germline V gene (reference sequence). Trimming shortened V by 3 bases and J by 5 bases, and 12 bases separated the two germline ends. The CDR3 totals 14 residues. CDR3 coding DNA: TGTGCCAGCAGCCAGGGCAGGGGTGGAGATACGCAGTATTTT. It translates to CASSQGRGGDTQYF.

The V call is TRBV9, the J call TRBJ2-7; 8 bases align to TRBD1. The junction had 5 bases not matched to a gene; V was cut back by 0 bases and J by 0 bases. The CDR3 contains 16 residues. Germline loops: CDR1 SGDLS, CDR2 YYNGEE. The CDR3 DNA reads TGTGCCAGCAGCGTAGATGTCGACAGGGGCTCCTACGAGCAGTACTTC. Translation gives CASSVDVDRGSYEQYF. The whole variable domain, remainder taken from reference TRBV9 and TRBJ2-7, is DSGVTQTPKHLITATGQRVTLRCSPRSGDLSVYWYQQSLDQGLQFLIQYYNGEERAKGNILERFSAQQFPDLHSELNLSSLELGDSALYFCASSVDVDRGSYEQYFGPGTRLTVT.

The rearrangement joins TRBV7-2 to TRBJ2-7; D unresolved. Germline V lookup: CDR1 SGHTA, CDR2 FQGNSA. V dropped 3 bases and J dropped 0 bases, with 9 bases sitting between them. The CDR3 spans 14 residues. The CDR3 loop reads CASSFGSGSYEQYF. For the CDR3, the DNA is TGTGCCAGCAGCTTCGGGTCCGGCTCCTACGAGCAGTACTTC.

V gene TRBV4-3 combines with J gene TRBJ2-7; weak D call: TRBD2 (5 bases). CDR3 length: 15 amino acids. The germline CDR1 and CDR2 sequences are LGHNA and YSLEER. V shed 4 bases and J shed 2 bases, with 15 bases lying between them. The CDR3 region is CASSLQGGVAYEQYF. CDR3 coding DNA: TGCGCCAGCAGCCTGCAAGGAGGTGTTGCCTACGAGCAGTACTTC.